What follows are 18 T cell receptor beta chains derived from one specimen sequenced in a study of T-cell memory formation after mild COVID-19. TCRdb recomputed calls from the 5' RACE reads with MiXCR, one row per CDR3 protein. Counted here are around 80,000 distinct CDR3 sequences, about 13% occurring once; the ten biggest clones make up roughly 40%. Sequencing used PBMCs or a T cell subset sorted from them (not recorded which). These receptors were collected from a man aged 18 to 30 who had mild COVID-19 (a few samples of this study predate the infection). Cell type and time point are not known.

The genes are TRBV6-6 and TRBJ1-5; unclear D gene. The CDR3 has 16 amino acids. Germline V CDR1 and CDR2: MNHNY, SVGAGI (reference sequence). V gave up 1 base and J gave up 5 bases, with 15 bases separating them. CDR3 loop: CASSYFLGSGDQPQHF. In DNA form, the CDR3 reads TGTGCCAGCAGTTACTTTTTAGGCAGCGGGGATCAGCCCCAGCATTTT.

In its sample, this clonotype was seen many times. J is TRBJ2-2 and V is TRBV6-2 or TRBV6-3; D unresolved. V shed 3 bases and J shed 9 bases, with 14 bases lying between them. The CDR3 is made up of 14 amino acids. Germline assignment: CDR1 MNHEY and CDR2 SVGEGT. The CDR3 DNA sequence: TGTGCCAGCAGTTATACCCTCTCTCCCCGGGAGCTGTTTTTT. This sequence encodes CASSYTLSPRELFF.

This clonotype was observed a few times. The chain joins TRBV6-1 to TRBJ2-7; 9 bases agree with TRBD1. This CDR3 is built from 14 residues. The germline V gene encodes CDR1 MNHNS and CDR2 SASEGT. J lost 4 bases, V lost 7 bases, and 8 bases had no gene match. DNA for the CDR3: TGTGCCAGCACTACGGGACAGGGTCTGTACGAGCAGTACTTC. Protein product: CASTTGQGLYEQYF.

This clonotype has just a few counts. The chain employs TRBV6-5 and TRBJ2-1; TRBD2 might be the D (6 bases). CDR1 MNHEY and CDR2 SVGAGI come from the germline V gene. V lost 0 bases and J 2 bases, leaving 8 bases between the germline ends. This CDR3 has 15 residues. CDR3 loop: CASSYSGGPYNEQFF. The CDR3 coding sequence is TGTGCCAGCAGTTACTCGGGGGGACCCTACAATGAGCAGTTCTTC.

This clonotype was detected only a few times. The rearrangement joins TRBV7-6 to TRBJ1-1; perhaps TRBD1 as D (6 bases). This CDR3 is built from 17 residues. V was pared by 5 bases and J by 6 bases, with 25 bases between. Germline CDR1 SGHVS, CDR2 FNYEAQ. The CDR3 DNA reads as TGTGCCAGCAGCCGGGCAAGGACCGGGACGGGGGGCGCTGAAGCTTTCTTT. As protein: CASSRARTGTGGAEAFF. Supplemented by reference TRBV7-6 and TRBJ1-1, the full variable domain reads GAGVSQSPRYKVTKRGQDVALRCDPISGHVSLYWYRQALGQGPEFLTYFNYEAQQDKSGLPNDRFSAERPEGSISTLTIQRTEQRDSAMYRCASSRARTGTGGAEAFFGQGTRLTVV.

The chain couples TRBV5-1 to TRBJ1-5; 9 bases line up with TRBD1. This CDR3 is built from 15 residues. CDR1 and CDR2 (germline): SGHRS, YFSETQ. J was trimmed by 4 bases and V by 0 bases; bases with no gene match: 2. The CDR3 bases are TGCGCCAGCAGCTTGGGGGGACAGGGAAATCAGCCCCAGCATTTT. Translating gives CASSLGGQGNQPQHF.

This clonotype was picked up many times. V and J are TRBV5-1 and TRBJ2-3; no clear D. V dropped 4 bases and J dropped 6 bases, with 15 bases sitting between them. The CDR3 covers 14 residues. In germline, CDR1 is SGHRS, CDR2 YFSETQ. The DNA of the CDR3 is TGCGCCAGCAGCGAATCGGTGCAGACGGATACGCAGTATTTT. Amino acids: CASSESVQTDTQYF.

This clonotype appeared a few times. V usage is TRBV5-6 and J usage is TRBJ1-1; TRBD1 aligns across 7 bases. CDR1 and CDR2 (germline): SGHDT, YYEEEE. The CDR3 has 12 amino acids. V was pared by 2 bases and J by 10 bases, with 5 bases of the junction left unmatched. This CDR3 reads CASSFGTAGAFF. The CDR3 DNA reads TGTGCCAGCAGCTTTGGGACAGCCGGAGCTTTCTTT.

V gene TRBV5-1 combines with J gene TRBJ2-5; TRBD2 is a possible D gene (5 bases). V was clipped by 5 bases and J by 1 base, with 12 bases between them. Germline V CDR1 and CDR2: SGHRS, YFSETQ. The CDR3 is 14 residues long. The chain's CDR3 is CASREGRSQETQYF. CDR3 nucleotide sequence: TGCGCCAGCAGAGAAGGGAGATCCCAAGAGACCCAGTACTTC.

The genes are TRBV6-6 and TRBJ1-2; TRBD1 aligns across 10 bases. This CDR3 spans 15 amino acids. Germline CDR1 is MNHNY and CDR2 is SVGAGI (reference sequence). Unmatched junction bases numbered 5, after V lost 5 bases and J lost 2 bases. CDR3 region: CASSLGTGANYGYTF. CDR3 in DNA: TGTGCCAGCAGTCTAGGGACAGGGGCCAACTATGGCTACACCTTC.

The rearrangement links TRBV3-1 to TRBJ2-1; D call uncertain. This CDR3 comprises 18 residues. The germline V gene has CDR1 LGHDT and CDR2 YNNKEL (reference sequence). The ends were cut back, 0 bases at V and 0 bases at J, with 15 bases in the middle. CDR3: CASSQDPLDRLSYNEQFF. CDR3 in DNA: TGTGCCAGCAGCCAAGATCCACTGGATCGGCTCTCCTACAATGAGCAGTTCTTC.

This clonotype was seen more than once but under ten times. The CDR3 loop is CASSLTSGVQETQYF. The DNA for the CDR3 is TGCGCCAGCAGCTTGACGTCAGGGGTCCAAGAGACCCAGTACTTC. The V and J genes are TRBV5-1 and TRBJ2-5, with D tentatively TRBD1 (6 bases). The CDR3 loop spans 15 amino acids. Germline V CDR1 and CDR2: SGHRS, YFSETQ. The germline V and J ends were trimmed by 1 base and 1 base, with 11 bases remaining between them.

This chain links TRBV6-1 with TRBJ1-5; D gene unclear. Germline CDR1 and CDR2: MNHNS and SASEGT. The CDR3 totals 12 residues. Trimming stripped 8 bases from V and 3 bases from J, with 8 bases between. CDR3 sequence: CASREYNQPQHF. CDR3 nucleotide sequence: TGTGCCAGCCGGGAGTACAATCAGCCCCAGCATTTT.

This clonotype was detected a few times. The V call is TRBV5-6, the J call TRBJ2-7; 7 positions agree with TRBD1. Germline V gene lookup returns CDR1 SGHDT and CDR2 YYEEEE. The CDR3 covers 16 residues. Trimming took 4 bases from V and 7 from J; bases not matched to a gene: 17. CDR3 amino acids: CASSPLLQDRHGEQYF. DNA of the CDR3: TGTGCCAGCAGCCCCCTCCTCCAGGACAGGCACGGGGAGCAGTACTTC.

This chain joins TRBV15 and TRBJ2-7, with D possibly being TRBD1 (6 bases). The germline V gene has CDR1 LNHNV and CDR2 YYDKDF (reference sequence). There are 15 residues in the CDR3. V was trimmed by 1 base and J by 0 bases, leaving 10 bases between them. The CDR3, as DNA: TGTGCCACCAGCAGAGGACAGGCGCGCTCCTACGAGCAGTACTTC. Translated: CATSRGQARSYEQYF. The full variable domain, rest sourced from reference TRBV15 and TRBJ2-7, is DAMVIQNPRYQVTQFGKPVTLSCSQTLNHNVMYWYQQKSSQAPKLLFHYYDKDFNNEADTPDNFQSRRPNTSFCFLDIRSPGLGDTAMYLCATSRGQARSYEQYFGPGTRLTVT.

The chain is built from TRBV7-6 and TRBJ1-2; a weak D match, TRBD1 (5 bases). The CDR3 is 15 amino acids. Trimming cost V 1 base and J 1 base, with 10 bases left between them. Germline CDR1 is SGHVS and CDR2 is FNYEAQ. This CDR3 is CASSLGAGCNYGYTF. The CDR3 coding sequence is TGTGCCAGCAGCTTAGGGGCAGGGTGTAACTATGGCTACACCTTC.

This clonotype was recorded a few times. The chain links TRBV29-1 to TRBJ2-7; weak D call: TRBD2 (7 bases). Trimming pared 4 bases from V and 0 bases from J, leaving 19 bases between. Germline V gene lookup returns CDR1 SQVTM and CDR2 ANQGSEA. CDR3 length: 16 residues. The CDR3 loop reads CSVVGGGHQSSYEQYF. In nucleotides, the CDR3 is TGCAGCGTTGTAGGGGGGGGCCACCAAAGCTCCTACGAGCAGTACTTC.

This chain links TRBV5-6 with TRBJ2-5; D is ambiguous. V was pared by 2 bases and J by 1 base, with 9 bases between. The CDR3 runs 14 residues. Per the germline V gene, CDR1 is SGHDT and CDR2 is YYEEEE. The CDR3 DNA is TGTGCCAGCAGCTTCGCGGATACCCAAGAGACCCAGTACTTC. Translation gives CASSFADTQETQYF.